The 7 T cell receptor beta chains below come from one sample, sequenced in a study of T cell responses to AZD1222 COVID-19 vaccine. Sequencing was performed with immunoSEQ multiplex PCR; in TCRdb, only in-frame clones are kept and a portion is missing. The data hold 100,000 to 150,000 clones, with over 70% observed a single time. This sample comprised peripheral blood, obtained on day 0 of AZD1222 vaccination. All receptors derive from an adult in good health.

This sequence joins TRBV6-5 and TRBJ2-1, with TRBD2 identical over 10 bases. The V segment lost 6 bases and the J segment 6 bases; nucleotides outside the gene matches: 5. The CDR3 runs 14 residues. Germline CDR1 reads MNHEY; CDR2 reads SVGAGI. CDR3 DNA sequence: TGTGCCAGCAGGACTCTAGCGGGGGCCAATGAGCAGTTCTTC. It translates to CASRTLAGANEQFF.

This chain links TRBV9 with TRBJ1-2, with 9 bases that match TRBD1. Germline V gene lookup returns CDR1 SGDLS and CDR2 YYNGEE. The CDR3 totals 15 residues. Losses at the gene ends were 5 bases for V and 3 bases for J; bases not matched to a gene: 8. For the CDR3, the DNA is TGTGCCAGCAGGAGTGGACAGGGGCCTTACTATGGCTACACCTTC. This sequence encodes CASRSGQGPYYGYTF. Supplemented by reference TRBV9 and TRBJ1-2, the full variable domain reads DSGVTQTPKHLITATGQRVTLRCSPRSGDLSVYWYQQSLDQGLQFLIQYYNGEERAKGNILERFSAQQFPDLHSELNLSSLELGDSALYFCASRSGQGPYYGYTFGSGTRLTVV.

V usage is TRBV29-1 and J usage is TRBJ2-1; D perhaps matches TRBD1 (6 bases). In germline, CDR1 is SQVTM, CDR2 ANQGSEA. The germline V and J ends were trimmed by 4 bases and 7 bases, with 11 bases remaining between them. The CDR3 runs 12 residues. In DNA form, the CDR3 reads TGCAGCGTTGGGGGGCTCTGGAATGAGCAGTTCTTC. Encoded protein: CSVGGLWNEQFF.

The genes are TRBV5-1 and TRBJ2-2; D possibly matches TRBD1 or TRBD2 (5 bases each). The CDR3 is 14 amino acids. The germline V gene has CDR1 SGHRS and CDR2 YFSETQ. V was shortened by 4 bases and J by 4 bases, with 11 bases between the two germline ends. Here the CDR3 reads CASSNGDGTGELFF. For the CDR3, the DNA is TGCGCCAGCAGCAACGGGGACGGCACCGGGGAGCTGTTTTTT. Full variable domain (outside the CDR3, taken from reference TRBV5-1 and TRBJ2-2): KAGVTQTPRYLIKTRGQQVTLSCSPISGHRSVSWYQQTPGQGLQFLFEYFSETQRNKGNFPGRFSGRQFSNSRSEMNVSTLELGDSALYLCASSNGDGTGELFFGEGSRLTVL.

This clone appeared a single time. This sequence joins TRBV3-1 (or the pseudogene TRBV3-2) and TRBJ1-4, with unresolved D. V was trimmed by 4 bases and J by 0 bases, leaving 9 bases between them. Per germline, CDR1 LGHDT and CDR2 YNNKEL (reference sequence). The CDR3 consists of 15 residues. The CDR3 DNA reads TGTGCCAGCAGCCCTCAGTGGGCAACTAATGAAAAACTGTTTTTT. As protein: CASSPQWATNEKLFF.

This rearrangement joins TRBV5-6 to TRBJ2-3; 7 positions agree with TRBD2. Germline V lookup: CDR1 SGHDT, CDR2 YYEEEE. The ends lost 2 bases at V and 1 base at J; junction bases unmatched: 4. This CDR3 comprises 15 residues. CDR3 in DNA: TGTGCCAGCAGCTTCATAGCGGGTGGCACAGATACGCAGTATTTT. It translates to CASSFIAGGTDTQYF.

The rearrangement uses TRBV10-3 and TRBJ2-1, with 14 nucleotides matching TRBD2. V lost 4 bases, J lost 8 bases, and 7 bases stayed unmatched. The CDR3 sequence is 16 residues long. CDR1 ENHRY and CDR2 SYGVKD come from the germline V gene. CDR3 bases: TGTGCCATCAGTGCAGGACTAGCGGGAGGATTAGATGAGCAGTTCTTC. This sequence encodes CAISAGLAGGLDEQFF.